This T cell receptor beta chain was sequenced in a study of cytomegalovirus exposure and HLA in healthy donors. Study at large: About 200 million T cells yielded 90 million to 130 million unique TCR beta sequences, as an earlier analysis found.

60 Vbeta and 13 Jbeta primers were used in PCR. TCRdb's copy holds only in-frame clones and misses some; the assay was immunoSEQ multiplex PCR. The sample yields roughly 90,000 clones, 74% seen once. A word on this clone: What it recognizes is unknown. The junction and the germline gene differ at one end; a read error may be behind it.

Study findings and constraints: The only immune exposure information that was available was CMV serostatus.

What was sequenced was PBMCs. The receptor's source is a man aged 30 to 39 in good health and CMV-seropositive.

Here the CDR3 DNA reads TGCGCCAGCAACTTGGACAGGGGGACTTACGAGCAGTACTTC. It specifies CASNLDRGTYEQYF. The rearrangement uses TRBV5-1 and TRBJ2-5; 10 nucleotides agree with TRBD1. With the DNA end fitting TRBJ2-7 better, the J assignment may be wrong. Germline V gene data show CDR1 as SGHRS and CDR2 as YFSETQ. There are 14 residues in the CDR3.